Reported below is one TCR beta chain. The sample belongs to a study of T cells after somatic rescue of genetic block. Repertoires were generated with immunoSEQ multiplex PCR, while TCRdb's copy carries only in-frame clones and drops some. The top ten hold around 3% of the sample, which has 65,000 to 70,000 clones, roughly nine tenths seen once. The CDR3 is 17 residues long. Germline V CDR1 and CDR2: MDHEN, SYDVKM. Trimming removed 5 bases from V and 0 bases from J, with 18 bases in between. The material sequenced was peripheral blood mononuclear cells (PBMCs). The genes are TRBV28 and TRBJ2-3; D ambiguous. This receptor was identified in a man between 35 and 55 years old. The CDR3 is CASSPYPLRRSTDTQYF. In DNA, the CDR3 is TGTGCCAGCAGTCCCTACCCGTTGAGGCGAAGCACAGATACGCAGTATTTT.